This TCR beta chain was sequenced in a study of T cell repertoires in cytomegalovirus infection. About the study: Evidence of both CMV infection and a matching HLA type came from public TCR beta signatures. General observations from the study: Cumulative frequency of public TCR beta families picked out carriers of CMV plus the relevant HLA. The study found HLA-C-restricted CMV-specific TCR beta clonotypes dominating the ex vivo response.

This clonotype came up many times. Antigen: not known. TCRdb re-called the reads through MiXCR, storing one row per CDR3 protein. The repertoire holds around 530,000 distinct CDR3 sequences, more than 15% seen once, with roughly 25% in the top ten. The TCR sequence derives from a human donor in good health (CMV status not recorded). Some clones in this sample may be carry-over from other donors' samples. The sample taken for sequencing was CD8+ T cells from PBMCs.

The CDR3 loop is CASSPGPSTNYGYTF. The CDR3 nucleotides are TGTGCCAGCAGCCCGGGGCCTTCCACTAACTATGGCTACACCTTC. This chain joins TRBV7-8 and TRBJ1-2, with D maybe TRBD1 (5 bases). The CDR3 is made up of 15 amino acids. Per germline, CDR1 SGHVS and CDR2 FQNEAQ. The V gene lost 5 bases and the J gene lost 0 bases, with 13 bases spanning the gap.